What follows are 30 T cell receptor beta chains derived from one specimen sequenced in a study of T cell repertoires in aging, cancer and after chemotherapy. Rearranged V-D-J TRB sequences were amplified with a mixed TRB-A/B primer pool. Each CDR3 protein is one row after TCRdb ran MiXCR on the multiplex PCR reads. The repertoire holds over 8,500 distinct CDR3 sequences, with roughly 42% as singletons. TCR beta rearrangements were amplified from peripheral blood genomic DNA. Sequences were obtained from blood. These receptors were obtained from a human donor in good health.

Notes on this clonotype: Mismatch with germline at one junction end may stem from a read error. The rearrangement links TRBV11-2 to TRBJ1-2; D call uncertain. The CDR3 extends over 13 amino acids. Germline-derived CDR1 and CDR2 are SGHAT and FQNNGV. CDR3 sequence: CASNLGRDHGYTF. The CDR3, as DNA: TGTGCCAGCAACTTAGGAAGAGATCATGGCTACACCTTC.

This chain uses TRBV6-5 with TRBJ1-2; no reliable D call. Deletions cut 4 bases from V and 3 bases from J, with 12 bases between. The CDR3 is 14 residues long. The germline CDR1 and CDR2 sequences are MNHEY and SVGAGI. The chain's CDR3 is CASSSEQPYYGYTF. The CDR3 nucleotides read TGTGCCAGCAGTTCCGAACAGCCATACTATGGCTACACCTTC.

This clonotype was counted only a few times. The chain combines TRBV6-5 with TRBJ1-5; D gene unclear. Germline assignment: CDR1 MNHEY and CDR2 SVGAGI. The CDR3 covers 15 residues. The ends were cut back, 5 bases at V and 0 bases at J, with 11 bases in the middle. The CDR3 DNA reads TGTGCCAGCAGTGAACCATCCCTTAGCAATCAGCCCCAGCATTTT. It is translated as CASSEPSLSNQPQHF.

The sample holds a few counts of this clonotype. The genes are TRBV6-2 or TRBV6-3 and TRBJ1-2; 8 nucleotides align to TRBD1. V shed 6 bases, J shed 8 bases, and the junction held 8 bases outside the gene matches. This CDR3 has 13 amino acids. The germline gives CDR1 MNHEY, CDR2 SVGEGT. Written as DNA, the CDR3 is TGTGCCAGCAGCTCCCAGGGGGCGTACGGCTACACCTTC. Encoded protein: CASSSQGAYGYTF.

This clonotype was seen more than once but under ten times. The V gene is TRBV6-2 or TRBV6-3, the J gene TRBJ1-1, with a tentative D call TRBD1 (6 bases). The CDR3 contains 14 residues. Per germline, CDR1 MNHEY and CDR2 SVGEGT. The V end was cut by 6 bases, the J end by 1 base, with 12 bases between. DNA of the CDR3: TGTGCCAGCAGCTCCGACAGGCGGAACACTGAAGCTTTCTTT. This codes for CASSSDRRNTEAFF.

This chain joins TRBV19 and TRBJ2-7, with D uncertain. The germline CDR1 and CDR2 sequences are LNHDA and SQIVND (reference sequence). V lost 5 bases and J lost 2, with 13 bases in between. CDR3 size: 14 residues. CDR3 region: CASSPANPPYEQYF. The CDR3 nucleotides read TGTGCCAGTAGTCCAGCCAACCCCCCCTACGAGCAGTACTTC.

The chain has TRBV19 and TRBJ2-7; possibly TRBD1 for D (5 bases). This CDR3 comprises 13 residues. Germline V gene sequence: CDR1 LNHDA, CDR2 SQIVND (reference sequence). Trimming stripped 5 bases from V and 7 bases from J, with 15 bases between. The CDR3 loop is CASSRQGTGEQYF. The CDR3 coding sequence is TGTGCCAGTAGTCGCCAGGGTACAGGAGAGCAGTACTTC.

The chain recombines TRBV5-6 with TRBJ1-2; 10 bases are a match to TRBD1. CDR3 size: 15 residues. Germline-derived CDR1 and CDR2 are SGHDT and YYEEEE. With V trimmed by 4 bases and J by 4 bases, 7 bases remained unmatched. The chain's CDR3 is CASSLGQGTSYGYTF. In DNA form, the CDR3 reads TGTGCCAGCAGCCTGGGACAGGGGACTTCCTATGGCTACACCTTC.

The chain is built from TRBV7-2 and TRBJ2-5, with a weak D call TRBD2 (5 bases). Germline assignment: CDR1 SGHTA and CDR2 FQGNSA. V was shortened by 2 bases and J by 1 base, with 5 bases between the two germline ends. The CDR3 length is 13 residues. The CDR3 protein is CASSLRGQETQYF. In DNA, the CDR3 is TGTGCCAGCAGCTTACGGGGCCAAGAGACCCAGTACTTC.

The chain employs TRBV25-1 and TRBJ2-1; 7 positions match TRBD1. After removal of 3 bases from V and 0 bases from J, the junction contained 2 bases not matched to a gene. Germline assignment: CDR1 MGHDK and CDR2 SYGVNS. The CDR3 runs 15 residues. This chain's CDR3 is CASSETGSSYNEQFF. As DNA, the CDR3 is TGTGCCAGCAGTGAGACAGGGAGCTCCTACAATGAGCAGTTCTTC.

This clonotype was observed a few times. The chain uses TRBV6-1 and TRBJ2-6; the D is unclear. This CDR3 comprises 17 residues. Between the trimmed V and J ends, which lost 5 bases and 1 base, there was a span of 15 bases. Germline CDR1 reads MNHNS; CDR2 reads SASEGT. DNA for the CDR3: TGTGCCAGCAGTCCCTCCCAGGCCTATTCTGGGGCCAACGTCCTGACTTTC. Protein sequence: CASSPSQAYSGANVLTF.

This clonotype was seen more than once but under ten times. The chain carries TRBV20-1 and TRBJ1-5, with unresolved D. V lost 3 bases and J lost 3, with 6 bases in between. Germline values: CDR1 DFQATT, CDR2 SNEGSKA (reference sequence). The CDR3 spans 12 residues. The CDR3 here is CSASGNNQPQHF. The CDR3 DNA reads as TGCAGTGCTAGCGGTAACAATCAGCCCCAGCATTTT.

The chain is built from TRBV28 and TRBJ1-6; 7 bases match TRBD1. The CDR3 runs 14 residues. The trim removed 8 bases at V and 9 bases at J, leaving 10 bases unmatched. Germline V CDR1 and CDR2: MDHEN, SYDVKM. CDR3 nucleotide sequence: TGTGCCAGCTATCAGGGGGGGTCAGGTTCACCCCTCCACTTT. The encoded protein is CASYQGGSGSPLHF.

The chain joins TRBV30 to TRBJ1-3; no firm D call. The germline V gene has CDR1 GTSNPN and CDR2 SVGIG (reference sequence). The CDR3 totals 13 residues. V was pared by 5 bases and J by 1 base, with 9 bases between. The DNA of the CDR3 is TGTGCCTGGGACAAGGCGTCTGGAAACACCATATATTTT. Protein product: CAWDKASGNTIYF.

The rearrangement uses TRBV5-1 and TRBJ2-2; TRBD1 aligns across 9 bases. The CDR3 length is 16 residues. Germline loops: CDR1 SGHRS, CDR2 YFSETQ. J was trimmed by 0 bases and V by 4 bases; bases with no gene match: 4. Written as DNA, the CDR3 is TGCGCCAGCAGCATACGACAGGGGGCGAACACCGGGGAGCTGTTTTTT. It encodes CASSIRQGANTGELFF.

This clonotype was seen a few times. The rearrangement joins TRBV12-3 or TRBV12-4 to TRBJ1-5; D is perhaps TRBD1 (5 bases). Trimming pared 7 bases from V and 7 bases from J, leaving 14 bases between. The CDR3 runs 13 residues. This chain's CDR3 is CASTMDGAQPQHF. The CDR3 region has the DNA TGTGCCAGCACCATGGACGGGGCACAGCCCCAGCATTTT.

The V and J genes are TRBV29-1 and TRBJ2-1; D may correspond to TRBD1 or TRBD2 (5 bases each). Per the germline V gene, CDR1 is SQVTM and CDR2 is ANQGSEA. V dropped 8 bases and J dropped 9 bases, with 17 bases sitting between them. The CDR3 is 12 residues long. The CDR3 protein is CSWGLPSGEQFF. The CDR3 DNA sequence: TGCAGCTGGGGGTTACCGTCCGGTGAGCAGTTCTTC.

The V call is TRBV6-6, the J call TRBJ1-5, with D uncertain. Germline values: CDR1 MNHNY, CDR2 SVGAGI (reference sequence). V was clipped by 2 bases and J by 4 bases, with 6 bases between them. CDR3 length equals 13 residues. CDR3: CASSYGGNQPQHF. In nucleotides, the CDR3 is TGTGCCAGCAGTTACGGAGGGAATCAGCCCCAGCATTTT.

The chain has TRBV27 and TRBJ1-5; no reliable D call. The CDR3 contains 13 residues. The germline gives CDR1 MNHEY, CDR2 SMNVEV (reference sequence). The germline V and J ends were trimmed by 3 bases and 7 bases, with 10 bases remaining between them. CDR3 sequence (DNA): TGTGCCAGCAGTTTCTGGGTAGGCCAGCCCCAGCATTTT. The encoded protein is CASSFWVGQPQHF.

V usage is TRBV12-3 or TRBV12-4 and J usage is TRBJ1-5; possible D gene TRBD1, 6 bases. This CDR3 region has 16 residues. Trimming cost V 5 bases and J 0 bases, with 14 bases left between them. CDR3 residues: CASSRTVPYSNQPQHF. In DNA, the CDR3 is TGTGCCAGCAGTAGGACAGTCCCCTATAGCAATCAGCCCCAGCATTTT.

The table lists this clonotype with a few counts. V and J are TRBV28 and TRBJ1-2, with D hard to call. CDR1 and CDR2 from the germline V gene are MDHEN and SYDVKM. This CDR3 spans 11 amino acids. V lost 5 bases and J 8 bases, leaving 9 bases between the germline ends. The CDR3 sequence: CASSLGLGYTF. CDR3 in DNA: TGTGCCAGCAGTCTAGGGTTGGGCTACACCTTC.

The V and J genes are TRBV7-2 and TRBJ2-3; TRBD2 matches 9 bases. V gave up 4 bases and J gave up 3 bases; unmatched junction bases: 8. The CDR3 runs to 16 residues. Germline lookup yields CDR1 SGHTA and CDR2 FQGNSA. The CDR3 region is CASSSELAGATDTQYF. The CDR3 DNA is TGTGCCAGCAGCTCGGAGTTAGCGGGAGCTACAGATACGCAGTATTTT.

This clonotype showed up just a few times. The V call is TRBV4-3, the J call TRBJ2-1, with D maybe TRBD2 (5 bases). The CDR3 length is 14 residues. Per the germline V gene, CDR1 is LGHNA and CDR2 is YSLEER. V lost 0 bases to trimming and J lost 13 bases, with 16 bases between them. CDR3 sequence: CASSQDVGEAEQFF. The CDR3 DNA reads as TGCGCCAGCAGCCAAGATGTCGGAGAAGCGGAACAGTTCTTC.

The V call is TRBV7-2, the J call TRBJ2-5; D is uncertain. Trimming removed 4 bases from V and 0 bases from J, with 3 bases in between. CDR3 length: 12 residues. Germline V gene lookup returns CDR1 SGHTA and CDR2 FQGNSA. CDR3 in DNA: TGTGCCAGCAGCTCCTACCAAGAGACCCAGTACTTC. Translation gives CASSSYQETQYF.

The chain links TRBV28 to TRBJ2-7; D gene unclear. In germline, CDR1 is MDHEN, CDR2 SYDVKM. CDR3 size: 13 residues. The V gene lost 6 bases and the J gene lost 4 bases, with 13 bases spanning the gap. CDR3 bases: TGTGCCAGCAGCCCAGGTTCCACGTACGAGCAGTACTTC. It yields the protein CASSPGSTYEQYF.

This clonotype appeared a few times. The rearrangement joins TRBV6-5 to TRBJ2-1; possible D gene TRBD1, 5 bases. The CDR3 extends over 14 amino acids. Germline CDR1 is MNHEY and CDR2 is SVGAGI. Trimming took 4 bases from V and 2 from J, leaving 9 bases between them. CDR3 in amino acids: CASSSTGPYNEQFF. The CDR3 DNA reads TGTGCCAGCAGTTCAACAGGCCCCTACAATGAGCAGTTCTTC.

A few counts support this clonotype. CDR3 sequence (DNA): TGTGCCAGTAGTATAGGACATCGAAATTCACCCCTCCACTTT. This sequence encodes CASSIGHRNSPLHF. The chain combines TRBV19 with TRBJ1-6; unclear D gene. The length of the CDR3 is 14 residues. Deletions cut 1 base from V and 7 bases from J, with 8 bases between. Germline CDR1 is LNHDA and CDR2 is SQIVND (reference sequence).

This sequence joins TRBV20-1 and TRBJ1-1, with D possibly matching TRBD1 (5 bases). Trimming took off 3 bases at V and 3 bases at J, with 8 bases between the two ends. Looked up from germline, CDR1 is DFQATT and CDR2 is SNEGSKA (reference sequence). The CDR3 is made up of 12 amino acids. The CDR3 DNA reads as TGCAGTGCTAGTCGGGGGGACACTGAAGCTTTCTTT. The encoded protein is CSASRGDTEAFF.

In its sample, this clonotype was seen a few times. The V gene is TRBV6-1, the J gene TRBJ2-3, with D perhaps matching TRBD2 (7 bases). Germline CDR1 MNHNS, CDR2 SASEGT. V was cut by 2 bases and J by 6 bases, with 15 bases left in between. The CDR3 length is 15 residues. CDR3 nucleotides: TGTGCCAGCAGTGAATTGGGGGGGGGCCACGATACGCAGTATTTT. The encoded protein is CASSELGGGHDTQYF.

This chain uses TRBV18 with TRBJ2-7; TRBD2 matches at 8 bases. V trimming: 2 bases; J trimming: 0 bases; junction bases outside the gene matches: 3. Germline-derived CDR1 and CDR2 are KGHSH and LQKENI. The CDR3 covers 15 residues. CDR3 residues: CASSPSGGSSYEQYF. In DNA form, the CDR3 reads TGTGCCAGCTCACCAAGCGGGGGAAGCTCCTACGAGCAGTACTTC.